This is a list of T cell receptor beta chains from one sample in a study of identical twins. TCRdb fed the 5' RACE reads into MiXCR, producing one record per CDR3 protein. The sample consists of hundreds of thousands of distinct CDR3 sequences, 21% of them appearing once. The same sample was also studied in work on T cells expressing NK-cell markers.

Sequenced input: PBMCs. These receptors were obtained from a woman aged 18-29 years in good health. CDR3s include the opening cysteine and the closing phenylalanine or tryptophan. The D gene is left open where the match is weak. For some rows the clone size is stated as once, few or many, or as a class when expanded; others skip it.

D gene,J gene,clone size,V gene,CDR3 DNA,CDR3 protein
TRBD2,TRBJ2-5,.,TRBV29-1,TGCAGCGTTGAGAAGGCGGGAGAAACGGAGACCCAGTACTTC,CSVEKAGETETQYF
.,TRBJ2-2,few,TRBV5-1,TGCGCCAGCAGCTTGGAGGAGAACACCGGGGAGCTGTTTTTT,CASSLEENTGELFF
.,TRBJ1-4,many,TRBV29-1,TGCAGCGTGATTGAGGGTAATGAAAAACTGTTTTTT,CSVIEGNEKLFF
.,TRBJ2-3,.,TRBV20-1,TGCAGTGCTAGGTGGTCTAGCACAGATACGCAGTATTTT,CSARWSSTDTQYF
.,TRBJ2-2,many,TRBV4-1,TGCGCCAGCAGCCAAGCCGTGAGTCGGGACACCGGGGAGCTGTTTTTT,CASSQAVSRDTGELFF
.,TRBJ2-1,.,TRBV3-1,TGTGCCTGCTCCCAGGAGGTAGCGTGGGGGCCTGGTAGTGAGCAGTTCTTC,CACSQEVAWGPGSEQFF
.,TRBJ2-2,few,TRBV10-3,TGTGCCATCAGTGAGTCGATTCGAGGATCCGGGGAGCTGTTTTTT,CAISESIRGSGELFF
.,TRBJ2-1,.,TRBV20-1,TGCAGTGCTACCCCCGGAGTATGGGAAGAGCAGTTCTTC,CSATPGVWEEQFF
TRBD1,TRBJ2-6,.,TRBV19,TGTGCCAGTAGTGTTCCCTTGCAGGGGGCTGGGGCCAACGTCCTGACTTTC,CASSVPLQGAGANVLTF
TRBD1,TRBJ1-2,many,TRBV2,TGTGCCAGCAGCATGCCCGGGACAGGGGAATGGAGTGGCTACACCTTC,CASSMPGTGEWSGYTF
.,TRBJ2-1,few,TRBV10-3,TGTGCCATCAGTGAGGGACAGCAGTTCTTC,CAISEGQQFF
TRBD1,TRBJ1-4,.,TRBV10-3,TGTGCCATCAGTGAGATGGACAGGGGGCGTGAAAAACTGTTTTTT,CAISEMDRGREKLFF
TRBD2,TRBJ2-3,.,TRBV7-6,TGTGCCAGCAGCCCGACGCACGGCGGGAGGGCCCCCGATACGCAGTATTTT,CASSPTHGGRAPDTQYF
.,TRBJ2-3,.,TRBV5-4,TGTGCCAGCAGCCCGGATTCTAGCACAGATACGCAGTATTTT,CASSPDSSTDTQYF
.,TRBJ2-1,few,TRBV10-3,TGTGCCGTCACAGGGCCCCCCTACAATGAGCAGTTCTTC,CAVTGPPYNEQFF
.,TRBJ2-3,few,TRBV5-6,TGTGCCAGCAGCACCTCGCCCGGGGGCACAGATACGCAGTATTTT,CASSTSPGGTDTQYF
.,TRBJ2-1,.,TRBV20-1,TGCAGTGCTAGAGATCTTAAAACGGGGGGCGGTGAGCAGTTCTTC,CSARDLKTGGGEQFF
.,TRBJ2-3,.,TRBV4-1,TGCGCCAGCAGCCTCAGCGGTAGGGCCCTTACGAGCACAGATACGCAGTATTTT,CASSLSGRALTSTDTQYF
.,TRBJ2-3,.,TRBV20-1,TGCAGTGCTTCGTTAGCGCAGAGTAGCACAGATACGCAGTATTTT,CSASLAQSSTDTQYF
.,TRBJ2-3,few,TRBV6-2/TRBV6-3,TGTGCCAGCAGACGGGACTTGTCAGATACGCAGTATTTT,CASRRDLSDTQYF
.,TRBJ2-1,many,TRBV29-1,TGCAGCGTTGAAGGGGGCCCGTCCCGCGGTTACAATGAGCAGTTCTTC,CSVEGGPSRGYNEQFF
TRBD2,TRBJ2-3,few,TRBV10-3,TGTGCCATCAGCGAAGGGGAGGGACTTAGCACAGATACGCAGTATTTT,CAISEGEGLSTDTQYF
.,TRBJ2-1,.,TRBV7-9,TGTGCCAGCAGCTTAGGGCGAGGAGCTTACAATGAGCAGTTCTTC,CASSLGRGAYNEQFF
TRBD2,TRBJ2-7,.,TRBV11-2,TGTGCCAGCAGTTCAAGGACTAGCGGGAGTAACGAGCAGTACTTC,CASSSRTSGSNEQYF
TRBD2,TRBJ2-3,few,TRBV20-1,TGCAGTACCGACCGGGCGGGAGTGGGGGATACGCAGTATTTT,CSTDRAGVGDTQYF
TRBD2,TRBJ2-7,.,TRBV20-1,TGCAGTGCCCGGGAGGTGAAGGAGCAGTACTTC,CSAREVKEQYF
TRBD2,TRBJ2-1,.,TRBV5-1,TGCGCCAGCAGCACCGGGACTAGCGGGAGGGGAAGTGAGCAGTTCTTC,CASSTGTSGRGSEQFF
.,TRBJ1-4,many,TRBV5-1,TGCGCCAGCAGCCCGGAGGGGACCCGAACTAATGAAAAACTGTTTTTT,CASSPEGTRTNEKLFF
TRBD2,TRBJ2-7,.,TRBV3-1,TGTGCCAGCAGCCAAGTTAGCGGGGACACGGGGGAGCAGTACTTC,CASSQVSGDTGEQYF
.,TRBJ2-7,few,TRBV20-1,TGCAGTGCTAGAGATAGGTCGGGAGTACACGAGCAGTACTTC,CSARDRSGVHEQYF
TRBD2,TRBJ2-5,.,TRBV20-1,TGCAGTGCTACCTCCCACATCATAGCGGGCCTGCAAGAGACCCAGTACTTC,CSATSHIIAGLQETQYF
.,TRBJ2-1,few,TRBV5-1,TGCGCCAGCAGCTTGGGGCCATTTAGCTCCTACAATGAGCAGTTCTTC,CASSLGPFSSYNEQFF
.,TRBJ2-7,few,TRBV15,TGTGCCACCAGCTTGACAGAATCCTACGAGCAGTACTTC,CATSLTESYEQYF
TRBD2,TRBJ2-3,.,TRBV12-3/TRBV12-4,TGTGCCAGCAGGCGCGGGGGGGCCGTAGATACGCAGTATTTT,CASRRGGAVDTQYF
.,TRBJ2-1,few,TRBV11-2,TGTGCCAGCAGCTTAAACACCGGGACTTCTTACAATGAGCAGTTCTTC,CASSLNTGTSYNEQFF
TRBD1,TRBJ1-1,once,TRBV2,TGTGCCAGCCCCGCGGGGGGACAGGGATCTGAAGCTTTCTTT,CASPAGGQGSEAFF
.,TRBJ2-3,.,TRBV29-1,TGCAGCGTTCATTCCCTGCATCTTGGGACACAAAAAAGGGCAGATACGCAGTATTTT,CSVHSLHLGTQKRADTQYF
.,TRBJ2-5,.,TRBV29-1,TGCAGCGTTGATCGCAGGGATGGGACCCAGTACTTC,CSVDRRDGTQYF
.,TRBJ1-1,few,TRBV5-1,TGCGCCAGCAGCTTGGAGGAAGGGGTAACTGAAGCTTTCTTT,CASSLEEGVTEAFF
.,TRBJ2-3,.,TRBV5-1,TGCGCCAGCAGCCCTTTGGGGGGGCGATCGGGCACAGATACGCAGTATTTT,CASSPLGGRSGTDTQYF
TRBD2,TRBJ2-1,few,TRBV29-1,TGCAGCGTTGAAGAAAGTGGGGGGGAAGAGCAGTTCTTC,CSVEESGGEEQFF
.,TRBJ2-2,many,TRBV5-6,TGTGCCAGCAGGGGGCAATCAGCCGGGACACCGAACACCGGGGAGCTGTTTTTT,CASRGQSAGTPNTGELFF
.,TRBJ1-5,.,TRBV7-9,TGTGCCAGCAGCCCAGGAGGGGCTCCCAATCAGCCCCAGCATTTT,CASSPGGAPNQPQHF
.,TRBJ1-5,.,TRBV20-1,TGCAGTGTATTAATCGGCAATCAGCCCCAGCATTTT,CSVLIGNQPQHF
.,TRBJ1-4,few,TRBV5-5,TGTGCCAGCAGCTTAGTGGGCGAGGAAAAACTGTTTTTT,CASSLVGEEKLFF
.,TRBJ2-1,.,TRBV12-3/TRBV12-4,TGTGCCAGCAGCAAGGGTGGGCCGGGGCAGTTCTTC,CASSKGGPGQFF
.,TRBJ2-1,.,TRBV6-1,TGTGCCAGCAGTGAAGAATGGATAGAGCCCTACAATGAGCAGTTCTTC,CASSEEWIEPYNEQFF
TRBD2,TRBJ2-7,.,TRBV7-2,TGTGCCAGCAGCGAAATCCTAGCGGGGACCTACGAGCAGTACTTC,CASSEILAGTYEQYF
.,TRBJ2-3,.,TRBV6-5,TGTGCCAGCAGTTATCCGGGCGATACGCAGTATTTT,CASSYPGDTQYF
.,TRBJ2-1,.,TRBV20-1,TGCAGTGCTAGCCCCTACACGACTGAGCAGTTCTTC,CSASPYTTEQFF
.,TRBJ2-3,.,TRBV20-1,TGCAGTGCTAGGGGATTAGAGGATACGCAGTATTTT,CSARGLEDTQYF
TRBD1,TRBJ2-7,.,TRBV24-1,TGTGCCACCAGTGATTTGCATGAGGGGGCAGGCTACGAGCAGTACTTC,CATSDLHEGAGYEQYF
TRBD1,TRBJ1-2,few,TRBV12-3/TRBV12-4,TGTGCCAGCAGGGCGACAGGGTCTGCCTATGGCTACACCTTC,CASRATGSAYGYTF
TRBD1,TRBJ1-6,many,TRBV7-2,TGTGCCAGCAGCTTAGTCGGGACAGGGAATTCACCCCTCCACTTT,CASSLVGTGNSPLHF
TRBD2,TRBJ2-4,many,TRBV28,TGTGCCAGCAGTGACGGGAGGGATGGGTACTTC,CASSDGRDGYF